This TCR beta chain appears in the sequencing data of a study of control samples from healthy donors and cancer patients. Measured with immunoSEQ multiplex PCR; TCRdb has only the in-frame clones, and not every one. The sample lists 90,000 to 100,000 clones; about four fifths were seen once. Germline V gene data show CDR1 as KGHDR and CDR2 as SFDVKD. The CDR3 contains 14 residues. The J segment lost 5 bases and the V segment lost 9 bases, leaving 9 bases of the junction unmatched. The specimen sequenced was blood. J is TRBJ2-1 and V is TRBV24-1, with 7 bases that match TRBD1. The TCR was taken from a woman in her 30s in good health. CDR3: CATGALTGDNEQFF. As DNA, the CDR3 is TGTGCCACCGGAGCCTTAACAGGGGACAATGAGCAGTTCTTC.